The rows below give T cell receptor beta chains drawn from one sample of a study of T cell responses to AZD1222 COVID-19 vaccine. TCRdb keeps only in-frame clones here, not all; method: immunoSEQ multiplex PCR. The sample contains roughly 190,000 clones, approximately 91% of which appear only once. Sequenced here: peripheral blood, sampled on day 0 of AZD1222 vaccination. The receptors were sampled from an adult in good health. The CDR3 runs from the conserved cysteine through the conserved F or W. The D gene is left open where the match is weak. Size tells how often a clone was seen (once, few, many) or the class of an expanded clone, and some rows leave it out.

clone_size: NA; j_call: TRBJ1-2; d_call: NA; v_call: TRBV6-5; cdr3_nt: TGTGCCAGCAGTTACGAGCCTGGGGTTGGTGGCTACACCTTC; cdr3_aa: CASSYEPGVGGYTF
clone_size: NA; j_call: TRBJ1-1; d_call: TRBD1; v_call: TRBV25-1; cdr3_nt: TGTGCCAGCAGTGAGGAGGGGGCGGACACTGAAGCTTTCTTT; cdr3_aa: CASSEEGADTEAFF
clone_size: NA; j_call: TRBJ2-7; d_call: TRBD1; v_call: TRBV4-1; cdr3_nt: TGCGCCAGCAGCCAAGACGGTTTCGGGACAGGGGTCTACGAGCAGTACTTC; cdr3_aa: CASSQDGFGTGVYEQYF
clone_size: NA; j_call: TRBJ1-2; d_call: NA; v_call: TRBV4-3; cdr3_nt: TGCGCCAGCAGCCAAGATCCTCAGGGGGGCTACACCTTC; cdr3_aa: CASSQDPQGGYTF
clone_size: NA; j_call: TRBJ1-2; d_call: NA; v_call: TRBV11-3; cdr3_nt: TGTGCCAGCAGCTTAGTGACCAGGTGGTATGGCTACACCTTC; cdr3_aa: CASSLVTRWYGYTF
clone_size: NA; j_call: TRBJ2-7; d_call: TRBD2; v_call: TRBV5-1; cdr3_nt: TGCGCCAGCAGCCCCGGGACTAGTTCCAACGAGCAGTACTTC; cdr3_aa: CASSPGTSSNEQYF
clone_size: NA; j_call: TRBJ1-6; d_call: NA; v_call: TRBV7-3; cdr3_nt: TGTGCCAGCAGCTTACGGGGGGGCGGGGGGACTCCCCTCCACTTT; cdr3_aa: CASSLRGGGGTPLHF
clone_size: NA; j_call: TRBJ2-7; d_call: TRBD1; v_call: TRBV5-1; cdr3_nt: TGCGCCAGCAGCTTGGAACAGGGGGCGACCTACGAGCAGTACTTC; cdr3_aa: CASSLEQGATYEQYF
clone_size: NA; j_call: TRBJ2-3; d_call: NA; v_call: TRBV10-3; cdr3_nt: TGTGCCATCAGTGAGGTTCAGGGGGCCGTGCTCCTAGCGGGACGATCAGGAGATACGCAGTATTTT; cdr3_aa: CAISEVQGAVLLAGRSGDTQYF
clone_size: NA; j_call: TRBJ1-2; d_call: NA; v_call: TRBV12-3/TRBV12-4; cdr3_nt: TGTGCCAGCAGTTTTCTGACGGGCTATGGCTACACCTTC; cdr3_aa: CASSFLTGYGYTF
clone_size: NA; j_call: TRBJ2-1; d_call: NA; v_call: TRBV3-1/TRBV3-2; cdr3_nt: TGTGCCAGCAGCCAAGATCGGCGTAGCTTAGGGGCTACCTACAATGAGCAGTTCTTC; cdr3_aa: CASSQDRRSLGATYNEQFF
clone_size: NA; j_call: TRBJ2-3; d_call: NA; v_call: TRBV7-6; cdr3_nt: TGTGCCAGCCAGGGGAGCCCAGATACGCAGTATTTT; cdr3_aa: CASQGSPDTQYF
clone_size: NA; j_call: TRBJ2-5; d_call: TRBD2; v_call: TRBV12-3/TRBV12-4; cdr3_nt: TGTGCCAGCAGTCTAGCGGATCAAGAGACCCAGTACTTC; cdr3_aa: CASSLADQETQYF
clone_size: few; j_call: TRBJ1-1; d_call: NA; v_call: TRBV4-2; cdr3_nt: TGTGCCAGCAGCCAGGGGGGGGCAACTGAAGCTTTCTTT; cdr3_aa: CASSQGGATEAFF
clone_size: NA; j_call: TRBJ1-2; d_call: NA; v_call: TRBV5-1; cdr3_nt: TGCGCCAGCAGCTTGGGATTCCGGGGGGAAATCGGCTATGGCTACACCTTC; cdr3_aa: CASSLGFRGEIGYGYTF
clone_size: NA; j_call: TRBJ2-1; d_call: NA; v_call: TRBV4-3; cdr3_nt: TGCGCCAGCAGCCAAGATTATACTCCCAGCTCCTACAATGAGCAGTTCTTC; cdr3_aa: CASSQDYTPSSYNEQFF
clone_size: NA; j_call: TRBJ1-1; d_call: NA; v_call: TRBV7-9; cdr3_nt: TGTGCCAGCAGCTTAGTCCCGGACACTGAAGCTTTCTTT; cdr3_aa: CASSLVPDTEAFF
clone_size: NA; j_call: TRBJ2-7; d_call: NA; v_call: TRBV9; cdr3_nt: TGTGCCAGCAGCGTCGCACCGGGACTTAGCTCCTACGAGCAGTACTTC; cdr3_aa: CASSVAPGLSSYEQYF
clone_size: NA; j_call: TRBJ2-3; d_call: NA; v_call: TRBV5-4; cdr3_nt: TGTGCCAGCAGTTTGACTCGGGACACCTACACAGATACGCAGTATTTT; cdr3_aa: CASSLTRDTYTDTQYF
clone_size: NA; j_call: TRBJ1-5; d_call: NA; v_call: TRBV20-1; cdr3_nt: TGCAGTGCTAGTGGGGCGGTAAGCAATCAGCCCCAGCATTTT; cdr3_aa: CSASGAVSNQPQHF
clone_size: NA; j_call: TRBJ2-7; d_call: TRBD1; v_call: TRBV13; cdr3_nt: TGTGCCAGCAGCTCGCTAATTCCGGGACAGGGTGAAAGGCTGGTAGAGAGGTACGAGCAGTACTTC; cdr3_aa: CASSSLIPGQGERLVERYEQYF
clone_size: NA; j_call: TRBJ1-3; d_call: NA; v_call: TRBV7-9; cdr3_nt: TGTGCCAGCAGCTTAGATAGATTTCCCAGGGGCTCTGGAAACACCATATATTTT; cdr3_aa: CASSLDRFPRGSGNTIYF
clone_size: NA; j_call: TRBJ1-5; d_call: NA; v_call: TRBV19; cdr3_nt: TGTGCCAGTAATTGGAGAAATCAGCCCCAGCATTTT; cdr3_aa: CASNWRNQPQHF
clone_size: NA; j_call: TRBJ1-1; d_call: NA; v_call: TRBV27; cdr3_nt: TGTGCCAGCAGTTATCCCACCCGAAAGGCTTTCTTT; cdr3_aa: CASSYPTRKAFF
clone_size: once; j_call: TRBJ1-2; d_call: TRBD1; v_call: TRBV29-1; cdr3_nt: TGCAGCGTCACCCAGGGGGCCTCTAACTATGGCTACACCTTC; cdr3_aa: CSVTQGASNYGYTF
clone_size: NA; j_call: TRBJ2-1; d_call: TRBD2; v_call: TRBV29-1; cdr3_nt: TGCAGCGTTGAAGGAGTGGAGCGGGAGAAGGTGAATGAGCAGTTCTTC; cdr3_aa: CSVEGVEREKVNEQFF
clone_size: NA; j_call: TRBJ2-7; d_call: NA; v_call: TRBV27; cdr3_nt: TGTGCCAGCAGTTTAACGGCCGGGACACACTCCTACGAGCAGTACTTC; cdr3_aa: CASSLTAGTHSYEQYF
clone_size: NA; j_call: TRBJ2-7; d_call: NA; v_call: TRBV12-3/TRBV12-4; cdr3_nt: TGTGCCAGCAGGTTCCCTGGGGAGCACGAGCAGTACTTC; cdr3_aa: CASRFPGEHEQYF
clone_size: NA; j_call: TRBJ1-5; d_call: NA; v_call: TRBV7-9; cdr3_nt: TGTGCCAGCGCCCCAGGGGATCAGCCCCAGCATTTT; cdr3_aa: CASAPGDQPQHF
clone_size: NA; j_call: TRBJ2-7; d_call: NA; v_call: TRBV10-2; cdr3_nt: TGCGCCAGCAGGAGGTCTCCATCCTACGAGCAGTACTTC; cdr3_aa: CASRRSPSYEQYF
clone_size: NA; j_call: TRBJ2-4; d_call: TRBD1; v_call: TRBV5-4; cdr3_nt: TGTGCCAGCAGCACTCCGGGACAGGGGGCGTCCAAAAACATTCAGTACTTC; cdr3_aa: CASSTPGQGASKNIQYF
clone_size: NA; j_call: TRBJ2-3; d_call: NA; v_call: TRBV27; cdr3_nt: TGTGCCAGCAGTTACAGGGTTAGAGCAGATACGCAGTATTTT; cdr3_aa: CASSYRVRADTQYF
clone_size: NA; j_call: TRBJ1-2; d_call: TRBD1; v_call: TRBV7-2; cdr3_nt: TGTGCCAGCAGCTCCGCCGGGACAGCCTATGGCTACACCTTC; cdr3_aa: CASSSAGTAYGYTF
clone_size: once; j_call: TRBJ2-2; d_call: TRBD2; v_call: TRBV28; cdr3_nt: TGTGCCAGCAGCCGGGGGGTTAGAGACACCGGGGAGCTGTTTTTT; cdr3_aa: CASSRGVRDTGELFF
clone_size: NA; j_call: TRBJ1-2; d_call: TRBD1; v_call: TRBV28; cdr3_nt: TGTGCCAGCAGTAACAGGGGCGGAAACTATGGCTACACCTTC; cdr3_aa: CASSNRGGNYGYTF
clone_size: NA; j_call: TRBJ1-5; d_call: TRBD1; v_call: TRBV28; cdr3_nt: TGTGCCAGCAGGCGACAGGGGGATCAGCCCCAGCATTTT; cdr3_aa: CASRRQGDQPQHF
clone_size: NA; j_call: TRBJ1-2; d_call: NA; v_call: TRBV7-2; cdr3_nt: TGTGCCAGCAGCTTAGAGAGGGGCACAGGCTACACCTTC; cdr3_aa: CASSLERGTGYTF
clone_size: once; j_call: TRBJ2-3; d_call: TRBD2; v_call: TRBV13; cdr3_nt: TGTGCCAGCAGCTTGGGACTAGTGGGAGATACGCAGTATTTT; cdr3_aa: CASSLGLVGDTQYF
clone_size: NA; j_call: TRBJ2-1; d_call: NA; v_call: TRBV28; cdr3_nt: TGTGCCAGCAGTTTGCAGGGTACCCATGAGCAGTTCTTC; cdr3_aa: CASSLQGTHEQFF
clone_size: NA; j_call: TRBJ2-7; d_call: TRBD1; v_call: TRBV6-6; cdr3_nt: TGTGCCAGCAGTTACTCGACAGGGTCGGAGCAGTACTTC; cdr3_aa: CASSYSTGSEQYF
clone_size: NA; j_call: TRBJ1-5; d_call: NA; v_call: TRBV27; cdr3_nt: TGTGCCATCGGGGGGGTCGGGCAGCCCCAGCATTTT; cdr3_aa: CAIGGVGQPQHF
clone_size: NA; j_call: TRBJ2-2; d_call: NA; v_call: TRBV3-1/TRBV3-2; cdr3_nt: TGTGCCAGCAGCCAAGCACTCCTCGTCGCGCTGTTTTTT; cdr3_aa: CASSQALLVALFF
clone_size: few; j_call: TRBJ1-4; d_call: TRBD1; v_call: TRBV18; cdr3_nt: TGTGCCAGCTCACCAGCGACAGGGGGCGGATTAGAAAAACTGTTTTTT; cdr3_aa: CASSPATGGGLEKLFF
clone_size: NA; j_call: TRBJ2-1; d_call: NA; v_call: TRBV24-1; cdr3_nt: TGTGCCACCAGTGACCCAAGCGGCAGCTCCTACAATGAGCAGTTCTTC; cdr3_aa: CATSDPSGSSYNEQFF
clone_size: NA; j_call: TRBJ1-4; d_call: TRBD1; v_call: TRBV15; cdr3_nt: TGTGCCACCAGCAGAGGGGACAGAACTCGAACAACTAATGAAAAACTGTTTTTT; cdr3_aa: CATSRGDRTRTTNEKLFF
clone_size: once; j_call: TRBJ1-1; d_call: NA; v_call: TRBV18; cdr3_nt: TGTGCCAGCTCACCACTCGTCTCATGGGGGGGGACTGAAGCTTTCTTT; cdr3_aa: CASSPLVSWGGTEAFF
clone_size: NA; j_call: TRBJ2-3; d_call: TRBD2; v_call: TRBV11-2; cdr3_nt: TGTGCCAGCGGGCCGCGGGGGACCACAGATACGCAGTATTTT; cdr3_aa: CASGPRGTTDTQYF
clone_size: NA; j_call: TRBJ2-7; d_call: NA; v_call: TRBV5-5; cdr3_nt: TGTGCCAGCAGCCGTGTGGGGGCCGGGGGCGACGAGCAGTACTTC; cdr3_aa: CASSRVGAGGDEQYF
clone_size: NA; j_call: TRBJ1-1; d_call: TRBD1; v_call: TRBV20-1; cdr3_nt: TGCAGTGCTAGTAGGAGGGACAGGGGAACTGAAGCTTTCTTT; cdr3_aa: CSASRRDRGTEAFF
clone_size: NA; j_call: TRBJ2-7; d_call: TRBD1; v_call: TRBV11-1; cdr3_nt: TGTGCCAGCAGCTTAGGGCGTGGACAGGGTACCTACGAGCAGTACTTC; cdr3_aa: CASSLGRGQGTYEQYF
clone_size: NA; j_call: TRBJ2-3; d_call: TRBD1; v_call: TRBV2; cdr3_nt: TGTGCCAGCAGGGCAGGACAGGGGCCTACAGATACGCAGTATTTT; cdr3_aa: CASRAGQGPTDTQYF
clone_size: NA; j_call: TRBJ2-7; d_call: NA; v_call: TRBV27; cdr3_nt: TGTGCCAGCAGTTTGTCCGGCGAGCAACCTTACGAGCAGTACTTC; cdr3_aa: CASSLSGEQPYEQYF
clone_size: NA; j_call: TRBJ2-3; d_call: NA; v_call: TRBV19; cdr3_nt: TGTGCCAGTAGTATAGATAACTGGGGTACGCAGTATTTT; cdr3_aa: CASSIDNWGTQYF
clone_size: NA; j_call: TRBJ1-5; d_call: TRBD1; v_call: TRBV24-1; cdr3_nt: TGTGCCACCAGTGAAGCACAGGGGAGCAATCAGCCCCAGCATTTT; cdr3_aa: CATSEAQGSNQPQHF
clone_size: NA; j_call: TRBJ2-1; d_call: TRBD2; v_call: TRBV9; cdr3_nt: TGTGCCAGCAGCGTAGGCGTCCTGGGACTACGTTACAATGAGCAGTTCTTC; cdr3_aa: CASSVGVLGLRYNEQFF
clone_size: NA; j_call: TRBJ2-2; d_call: NA; v_call: TRBV6-4; cdr3_nt: TGTGCCAGCAGGTGCCCCGAGATTTTGACCGGGGAGCTGTTTTTT; cdr3_aa: CASRCPEILTGELFF
clone_size: NA; j_call: TRBJ1-4; d_call: NA; v_call: TRBV15; cdr3_nt: TGTGCCACCAGCAGGTTCAGTCTTAATGAAAAACTGTTTTTT; cdr3_aa: CATSRFSLNEKLFF